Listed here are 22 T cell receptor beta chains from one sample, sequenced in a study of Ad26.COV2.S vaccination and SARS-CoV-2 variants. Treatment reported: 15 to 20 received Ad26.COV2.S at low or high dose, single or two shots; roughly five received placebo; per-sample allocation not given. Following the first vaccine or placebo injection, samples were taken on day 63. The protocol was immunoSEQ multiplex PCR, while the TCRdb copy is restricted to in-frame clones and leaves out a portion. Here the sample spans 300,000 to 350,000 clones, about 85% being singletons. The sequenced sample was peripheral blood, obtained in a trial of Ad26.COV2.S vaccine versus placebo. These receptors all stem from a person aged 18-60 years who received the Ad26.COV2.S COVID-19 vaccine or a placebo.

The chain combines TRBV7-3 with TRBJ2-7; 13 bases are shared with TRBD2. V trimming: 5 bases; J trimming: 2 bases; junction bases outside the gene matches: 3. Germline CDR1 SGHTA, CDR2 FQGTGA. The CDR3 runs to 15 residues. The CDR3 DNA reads TGTGCCAGCAGCCGTGGACTAGCGGGAGCCTACGAGCAGTACTTC. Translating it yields CASSRGLAGAYEQYF.

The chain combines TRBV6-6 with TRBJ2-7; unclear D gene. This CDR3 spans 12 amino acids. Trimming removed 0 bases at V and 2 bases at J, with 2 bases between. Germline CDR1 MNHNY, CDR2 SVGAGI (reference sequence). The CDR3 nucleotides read TGTGCCAGCAGTTACTCGACCTACGAGCAGTACTTC. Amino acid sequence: CASSYSTYEQYF.

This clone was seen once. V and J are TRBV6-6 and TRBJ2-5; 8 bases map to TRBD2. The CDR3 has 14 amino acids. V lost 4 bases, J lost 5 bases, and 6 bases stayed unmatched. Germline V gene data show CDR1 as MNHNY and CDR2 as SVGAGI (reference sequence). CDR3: CASSLSGSWETQYF. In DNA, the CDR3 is TGTGCCAGCAGTTTAAGCGGGAGTTGGGAGACCCAGTACTTC.

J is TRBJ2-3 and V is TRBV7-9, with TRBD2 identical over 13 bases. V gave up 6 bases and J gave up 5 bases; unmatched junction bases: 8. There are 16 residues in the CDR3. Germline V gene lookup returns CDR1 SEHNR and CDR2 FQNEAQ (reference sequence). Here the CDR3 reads CASRPGLAGLRDTQYF. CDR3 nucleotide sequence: TGTGCCAGCAGACCGGGACTAGCGGGGCTAAGAGATACGCAGTATTTT.

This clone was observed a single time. Here the CDR3 reads CASSPNSRAFSTDTQYF. The CDR3, as DNA: TGTGCCAGCTCACCCAACAGCCGGGCCTTTAGCACAGATACGCAGTATTTT. The chain carries TRBV18 and TRBJ2-3; D is ambiguous. V was clipped by 3 bases and J by 0 bases, with 16 bases between them. The CDR3 is 17 residues long. Germline V lookup: CDR1 KGHSH, CDR2 LQKENI. Looking up the rest from reference TRBV18 and TRBJ2-3 gives the full variable domain: NAGVMQNPRHLVRRRGQEARLRCSPMKGHSHVYWYRQLPEEGLKFMVYLQKENIIDESGMPKERFSAEFPKEGPSILRIQQVVRGDSAAYFCASSPNSRAFSTDTQYFGPGTRLTVL.

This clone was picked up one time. The CDR3: CASSLRTGTTNSPLHF. CDR3 sequence (DNA): TGTGCCAGCAGCTTGCGAACCGGGACCACTAATTCACCCCTCCACTTT. The rearrangement uses TRBV3-1 (or the pseudogene TRBV3-2) and TRBJ1-6, with D perhaps TRBD1 (5 bases). The CDR3 has 16 amino acids. Germline V gene sequence: CDR1 LGHDT, CDR2 YNNKEL (reference sequence). V gave up 5 bases and J gave up 6 bases, with 17 bases separating them.

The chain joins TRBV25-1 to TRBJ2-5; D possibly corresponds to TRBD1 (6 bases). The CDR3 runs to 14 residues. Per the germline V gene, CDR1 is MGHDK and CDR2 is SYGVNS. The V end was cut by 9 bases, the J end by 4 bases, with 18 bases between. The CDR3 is CASSLTGPAETQYF. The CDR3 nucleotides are TGTGCCAGTAGCTTGACAGGACCGGCAGAGACCCAGTACTTC. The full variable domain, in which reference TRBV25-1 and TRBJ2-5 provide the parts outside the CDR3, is EADIYQTPRYLVIGTGKKITLECSQTMGHDKMYWYQQDPGMELHLIHYSYGVNSTEKGDLSSESTVSRIRTEHFPLTLESARPSHTSQYLCASSLTGPAETQYFGPGTRLLVL.

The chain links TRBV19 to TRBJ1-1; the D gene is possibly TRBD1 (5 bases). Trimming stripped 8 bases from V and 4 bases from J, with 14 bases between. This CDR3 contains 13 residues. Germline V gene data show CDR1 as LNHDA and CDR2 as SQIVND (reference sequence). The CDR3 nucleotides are TGTGCCAGTGGAGGTGGGGCTTCCACTGAAGCTTTCTTT. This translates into CASGGGASTEAFF.

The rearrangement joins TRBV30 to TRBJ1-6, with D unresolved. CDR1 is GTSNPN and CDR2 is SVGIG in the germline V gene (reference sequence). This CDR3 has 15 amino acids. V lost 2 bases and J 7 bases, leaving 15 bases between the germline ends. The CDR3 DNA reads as TGTGCCTGGAGTCCCCGCCGGGGAGACAATTCACCCCTCCACTTT. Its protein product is CAWSPRRGDNSPLHF.

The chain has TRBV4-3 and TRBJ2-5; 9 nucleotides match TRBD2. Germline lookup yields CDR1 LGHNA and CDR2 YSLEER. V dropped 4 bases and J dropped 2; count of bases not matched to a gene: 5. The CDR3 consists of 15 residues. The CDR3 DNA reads TGCGCCAGCAGCCCTAGCGGGGTGGGGCAAGAGACCCAGTACTTC. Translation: CASSPSGVGQETQYF.

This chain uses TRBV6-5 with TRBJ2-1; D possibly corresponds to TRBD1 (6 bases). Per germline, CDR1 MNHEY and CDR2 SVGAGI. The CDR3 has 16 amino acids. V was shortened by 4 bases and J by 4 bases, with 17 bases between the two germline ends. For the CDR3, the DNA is TGTGCCAGCAGTTCTCGTCCCGGGACACCATACAATGAGCAGTTCTTC. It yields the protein CASSSRPGTPYNEQFF.

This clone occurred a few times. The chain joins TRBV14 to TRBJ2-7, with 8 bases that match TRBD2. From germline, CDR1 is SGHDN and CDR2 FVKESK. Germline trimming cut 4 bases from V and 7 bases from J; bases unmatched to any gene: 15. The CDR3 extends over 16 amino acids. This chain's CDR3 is CASSLQAGAPLGEQYF. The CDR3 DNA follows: TGTGCCAGCAGCCTTCAAGCGGGAGCCCCCTTAGGGGAGCAGTACTTC. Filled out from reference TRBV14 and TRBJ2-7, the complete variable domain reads EAGVTQFPSHSVIEKGQTVTLRCDPISGHDNLYWYRRVMGKEIKFLLHFVKESKQDESGMPNNRFLAERTGGTYSTLKVQPAELEDSGVYFCASSLQAGAPLGEQYFGPGTRLTVT.

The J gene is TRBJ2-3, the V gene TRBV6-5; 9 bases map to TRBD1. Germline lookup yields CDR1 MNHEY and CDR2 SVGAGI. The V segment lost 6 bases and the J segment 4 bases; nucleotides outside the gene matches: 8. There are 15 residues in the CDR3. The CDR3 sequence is CASSPGTGSPDTQYF. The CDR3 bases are TGTGCCAGCAGCCCCGGGACAGGGTCCCCAGATACGCAGTATTTT.

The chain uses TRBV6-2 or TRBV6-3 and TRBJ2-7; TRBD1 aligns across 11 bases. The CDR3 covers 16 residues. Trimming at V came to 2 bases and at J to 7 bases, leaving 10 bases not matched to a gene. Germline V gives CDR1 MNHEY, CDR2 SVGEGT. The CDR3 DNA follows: TGTGCCAGCAGTTACATCCGGCTGGGGACAGGGGGTGAGCAGTACTTC. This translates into CASSYIRLGTGGEQYF.

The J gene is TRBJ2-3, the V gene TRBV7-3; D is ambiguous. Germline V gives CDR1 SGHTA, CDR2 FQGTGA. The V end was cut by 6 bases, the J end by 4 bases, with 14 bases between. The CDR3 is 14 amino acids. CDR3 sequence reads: CASSLGMGADTQYF. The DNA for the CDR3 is TGTGCCAGCAGTTTAGGGATGGGCGCAGATACGCAGTATTTT.

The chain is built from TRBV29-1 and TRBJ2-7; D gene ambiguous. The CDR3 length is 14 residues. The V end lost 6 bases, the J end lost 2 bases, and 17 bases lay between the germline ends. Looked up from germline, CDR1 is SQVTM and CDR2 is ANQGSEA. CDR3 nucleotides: TGCAGCGTCGCTACAGCAGATGGGACCTACGAGCAGTACTTC. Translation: CSVATADGTYEQYF.

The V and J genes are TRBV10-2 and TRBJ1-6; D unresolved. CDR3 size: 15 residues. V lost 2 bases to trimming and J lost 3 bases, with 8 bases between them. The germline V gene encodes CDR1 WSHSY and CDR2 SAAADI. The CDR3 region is CASSEPSLYNSPLHF. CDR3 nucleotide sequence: TGCGCCAGCAGTGAGCCGAGCCTCTATAATTCACCCCTCCACTTT.

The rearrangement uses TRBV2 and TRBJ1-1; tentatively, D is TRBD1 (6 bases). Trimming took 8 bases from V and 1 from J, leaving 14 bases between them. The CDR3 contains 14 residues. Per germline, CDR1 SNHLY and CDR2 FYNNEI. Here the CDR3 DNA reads TGTGCCAGCGGGGGGGGCAGGCCGAACACTGAAGCTTTCTTT. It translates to CASGGGRPNTEAFF.

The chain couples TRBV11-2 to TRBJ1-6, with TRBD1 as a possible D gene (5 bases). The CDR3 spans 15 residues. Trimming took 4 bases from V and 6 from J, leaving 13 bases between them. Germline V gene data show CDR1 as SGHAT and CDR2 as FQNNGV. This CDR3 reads CASSSRTGGNSPLHF. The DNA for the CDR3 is TGTGCCAGCAGCTCTAGGACGGGGGGTAATTCACCCCTCCACTTT.

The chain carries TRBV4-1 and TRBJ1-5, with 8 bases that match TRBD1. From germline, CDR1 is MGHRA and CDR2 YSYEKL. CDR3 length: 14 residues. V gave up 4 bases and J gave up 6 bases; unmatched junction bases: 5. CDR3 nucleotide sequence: TGCGCCAGCAGCCTGACAGGGGATGGTCAGCCCCAGCATTTT. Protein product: CASSLTGDGQPQHF.

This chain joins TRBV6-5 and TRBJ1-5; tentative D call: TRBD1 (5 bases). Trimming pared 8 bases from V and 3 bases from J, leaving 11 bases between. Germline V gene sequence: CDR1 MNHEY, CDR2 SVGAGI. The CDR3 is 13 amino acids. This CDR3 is CASFGGFNQPQHF. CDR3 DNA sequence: TGTGCCAGCTTTGGGGGGTTCAATCAGCCCCAGCATTTT.

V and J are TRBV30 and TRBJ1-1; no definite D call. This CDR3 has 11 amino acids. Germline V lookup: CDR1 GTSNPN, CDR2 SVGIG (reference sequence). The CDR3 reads CLWVLRTEAFF. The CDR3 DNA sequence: TGTTTATGGGTTTTGAGAACTGAAGCTTTCTTT.